The clone carrying this T cell receptor (beta chain) has more than one count but fewer than ten. Its antigen is not known. These data originate in a study of blood T cells in healthy people across ages. Study context: The capture of about one barcoded beta molecule per two T cells was achieved by template switching.

Next came a second PCR, run for 7 to 11 cycles, which used a sample-barcoded 5' primer along with a J-beta primer mix. TCRdb redid the calling of the 5' RACE reads with MiXCR, one entry per CDR3 protein. The sample includes some 1.4 million distinct CDR3 sequences, around 39% seen only once; the top ten take roughly 7.9%. At least 5 micrograms of total RNA were extracted per sample. Regarding the study as a whole: The percentage of naive T cells correlated strongly with TCR beta diversity. Comparison with aged donors showed that long-lived donors had more naive CD4+ cells and higher diversity.

Sequenced input: blood. This clonotype was sampled from a woman under 30 in good health.

The chain's CDR3 is CASSLGGGWGHPLIEQYF. The CDR3 nucleotides are TGTGCCAGCAGTTTAGGGGGGGGGTGGGGACACCCTTTAATCGAGCAGTACTTC. The chain joins TRBV27 to TRBJ2-4, with D perhaps matching TRBD2 (7 bases). With the DNA end fitting TRBJ2-7 better, the J assignment may be wrong. Germline assignment: CDR1 MNHEY and CDR2 SMNVEV (reference sequence). CDR3 size: 18 residues.